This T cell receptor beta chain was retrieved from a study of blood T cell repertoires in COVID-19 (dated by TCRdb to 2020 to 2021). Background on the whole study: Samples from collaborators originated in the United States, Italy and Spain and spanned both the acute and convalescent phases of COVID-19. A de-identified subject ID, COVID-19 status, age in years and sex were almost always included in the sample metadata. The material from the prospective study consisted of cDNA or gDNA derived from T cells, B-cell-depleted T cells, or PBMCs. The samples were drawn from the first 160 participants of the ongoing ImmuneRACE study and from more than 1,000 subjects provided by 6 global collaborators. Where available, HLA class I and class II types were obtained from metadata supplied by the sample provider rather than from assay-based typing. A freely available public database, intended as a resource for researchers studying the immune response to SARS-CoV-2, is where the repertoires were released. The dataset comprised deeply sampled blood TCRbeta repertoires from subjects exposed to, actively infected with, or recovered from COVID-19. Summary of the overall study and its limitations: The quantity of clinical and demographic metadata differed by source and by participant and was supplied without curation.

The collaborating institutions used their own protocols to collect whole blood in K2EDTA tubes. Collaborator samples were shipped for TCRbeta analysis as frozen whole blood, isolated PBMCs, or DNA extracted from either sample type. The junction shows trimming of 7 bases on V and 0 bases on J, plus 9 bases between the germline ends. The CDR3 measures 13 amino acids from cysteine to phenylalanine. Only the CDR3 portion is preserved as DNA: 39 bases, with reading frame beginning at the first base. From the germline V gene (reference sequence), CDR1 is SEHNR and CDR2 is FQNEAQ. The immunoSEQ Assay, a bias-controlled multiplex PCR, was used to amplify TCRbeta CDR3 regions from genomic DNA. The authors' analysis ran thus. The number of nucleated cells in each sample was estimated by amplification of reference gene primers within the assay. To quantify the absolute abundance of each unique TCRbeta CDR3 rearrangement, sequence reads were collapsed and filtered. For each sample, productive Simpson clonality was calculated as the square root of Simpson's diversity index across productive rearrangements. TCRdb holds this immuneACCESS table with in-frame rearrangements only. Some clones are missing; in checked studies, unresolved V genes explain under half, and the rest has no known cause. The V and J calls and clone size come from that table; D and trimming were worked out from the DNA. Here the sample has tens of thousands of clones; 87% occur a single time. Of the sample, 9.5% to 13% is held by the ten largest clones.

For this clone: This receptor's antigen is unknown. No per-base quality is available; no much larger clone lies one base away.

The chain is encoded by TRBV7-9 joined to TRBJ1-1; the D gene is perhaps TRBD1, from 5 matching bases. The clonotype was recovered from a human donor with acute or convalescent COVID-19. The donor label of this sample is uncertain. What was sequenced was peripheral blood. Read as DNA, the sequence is TGTGCCAGCAAGGGACTCCTGAACACTGAAGCTTTCTTT. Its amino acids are CASKGLLNTEAFF.